The 5 T cell receptor beta chains below come from one sample, sequenced in a study of monozygotic twins with inflammatory bowel disease. TCRdb re-called the 5' RACE reads and shows each CDR3 protein once, DNA omitted. Here the sample table reports some 200,000 distinct CDR3 sequences. The specimen was blood. Receptor source: a human donor with ulcerative colitis or Crohn's disease, or a healthy co-twin of an affected twin (not recorded which).

The chain recombines TRBV5-4 with TRBJ1-1; TCRdb indicates TRBD1, and absent DNA this call remains unverified. This CDR3 is 15 amino acids long. Per the germline V gene, CDR1 is SGHNT and CDR2 is YYREEE (reference sequence). The CDR3 protein is CASSLPSTVNTEAFF.

The chain recombines TRBV7-2 with TRBJ2-7; TCRdb lists TRBD2, though no DNA is available to test this call. CDR1 SGHTA and CDR2 FQGNSA come from the germline V gene. The CDR3 spans 15 residues. The CDR3 here is CASSQLAGGGYEQYF.

The chain recombines TRBV19 with TRBJ1-1; TCRdb indicates TRBD1, and absent DNA this call remains unverified. CDR1 is LNHDA, CDR2 SQIVND, per germline (reference sequence). CDR3 size: 16 residues. The CDR3 reads CASDPRRGSGYTEAFF.

The chain is built from TRBV6-2 or TRBV6-3 and TRBJ2-1; TCRdb indicates TRBD1, and absent DNA this call remains unverified. Germline V CDR1 and CDR2: MNHEY, SVGEGT. There are 14 residues in the CDR3. The CDR3: CASSYRAGSNEQFF.

CDR3 sequence: CASSAVGQTQETQYF. The rearrangement uses TRBV5-1 and TRBJ2-5; the D call of TRBD1 rests on TCRdb alone, since no DNA is present to check it. This CDR3 contains 15 residues. Germline V gene sequence: CDR1 SGHRS, CDR2 YFSETQ.